This T cell receptor (beta chain) is drawn from a study of radiotherapy plus CTLA-4 blockade in lung cancer. General study points: Clones derived from tumor TCRs expanded in blood after radiotherapy plus ipilimumab.

Chemo-refractory metastatic non-small-cell lung cancer patients underwent focal radiation alongside CTLA-4 blockade with ipilimumab. In the case of this clone: Its antigen is currently unknown.

V trimming: 8 bases; J trimming: 8 bases; junction bases outside the gene matches: 5. The CDR3 length is 12 residues. Data came from immunoSEQ multiplex PCR; TCRdb stores just in-frame clones and leaves some out. The sample consists of 80,000 to 100,000 clones, about four fifths of them appearing once. This sequence was found in a human donor with non-small cell lung cancer who had a partial response to radiotherapy plus ipilimumab. Some clones in this sample may be carry-over from other donors' samples. The sequences come from peripheral blood, collected from a patient treated with radiotherapy plus ipilimumab. This sequence joins TRBV23-1 and TRBJ2-3; 9 positions match TRBD1. TRBV23-1 carries the ORF label, with uncertain function. The CDR3 protein is CASGRQGGTQYF. The DNA for the CDR3 is TGCGCCAGCGGCAGACAGGGGGGTACGCAGTATTTT.